The following is a T cell receptor (beta chain) sequence with its context. The antigen remains unidentified. Data came from immunoSEQ multiplex PCR; TCRdb stores just in-frame clones and leaves some out. This table has 5,500 to 7,000 clones, 55% to 70% appearing once. The sample comes from a study of CD8 T cell repertoires and HIV-1 epitope variants. About the research overall: Equal numbers of autologous T cell-negative cells presented antigen to enriched T cells. The baseline condition was 1M T cells left uncultured.

Study conclusions and caveats: This assay reports beta chains of antigen-expanded cells, not T cell function.

V lost 6 bases to trimming and J lost 0 bases; unmatched junction nucleotides: 17. CDR1 is MDHEN, CDR2 SYDVKM, per germline. This CDR3 is built from 19 residues. Material: cultured CD8+ T cells derived from PBMCs. V and J are TRBV28 and TRBJ2-7, with 10 bases that match TRBD2. This TCR derives from a male donor with HIV. The CDR3 bases are TGTGCCAGCAGCCTAACCGTTCGTATGGGGACTAGCGACTCCTACGAGCAGTACTTC. Its protein is CASSLTVRMGTSDSYEQYF.